The text below deals with one T cell receptor beta chain. Its antigen target is currently unknown. Per-nucleotide qualities are absent, and no much larger clonotype sits a single base away. The data are from a study of lymphopenia after photon versus proton radiotherapy (dated by TCRdb to between 2018 and 2021). Notes on the research overall: In patients with gastrointestinal tumors who developed high-grade lymphopenia, the study compared the immunological effects of photon radiation therapy with those of proton radiation therapy. The study aimed to characterize how the two radiation modalities differ in their impact on the immune system. A cohort of approximately 20 patients with gastrointestinal tumors who received either photon or proton therapy and subsequently developed lymphopenia was included.

Reading from cysteine to phenylalanine, the CDR3 counts 12 amino acids. The kept DNA is CDR3 alone, 36 bases in frame from the first base. V loses 2 bases of germline sequence and J loses 10 bases, and the interval between the two ends is 6 bases. The germline V gene provides CDR1 MNHEY and CDR2 SVGAGI. Points the paper makes about the study in general: After the lymphocyte count nadir, photon-treated repertoires showed oligoclonal expansion, especially of CD8+ Temra cells, which drove the drop in diversity. The authors looked at the survival association only in patients who died, and they framed better survival with proton therapy as a possibility rather than a demonstrated result. Across the cohort, an inverse correlation was found between a larger post-nadir drop in TCR diversity and overall survival time among patients who died. During treatment, patients who received photon therapy lost naive T cells and TCR diversity and gained effector/memory populations, whereas patients who received proton therapy remained relatively stable.

Preparation of the library involved the immunoSEQ multiplex PCR assay. T cell repertoires were profiled by deep sequencing of rearranged TCR beta loci, alongside multiparametric flow cytometry. Entries here come from immuneACCESS through TCRdb and include only in-frame sequences with V and J called. Some clones fail to appear in such tables; in the studies checked, an unresolved V gene covers under half of the shortfall, and the cause of the remainder is unknown. Counted in this sample were 15,000 to 20,000 clones; about 85% of them appeared once. The ten most abundant clones make up approximately 50% of the sample.

The chain is assembled from TRBV6-5 and TRBJ1-6; no D gene is confidently identified. The sequence came from a woman aged 55-70 years with cholangiocarcinoma. Some clones in this sample may be carry-over from other donors' samples. Sequenced material: peripheral blood, taken from a patient treated with proton-based radiotherapy. The DNA sequence is given as TGTGCCAGCAGTTACGGAGGGTCACCCCTCCACTTT. This translates into CASSYGGSPLHF.